Given below is one TCR beta chain in context. The method was immunoSEQ multiplex PCR; TCRdb's version includes in-frame clones alone and lacks a portion of them. The top ten clones hold around 0.27% of a sample with about 50,000 clones, 92% of them seen once. The entry originates in a study of T cell changes during pregnancy in multiple sclerosis. Germline-derived CDR1 and CDR2 are SNHLY and FYNNEI. Losses at the gene ends were 6 bases for V and 2 bases for J; bases not matched to a gene: 2. CDR3 length equals 13 residues. This sample comprised CD4+ T cells from peripheral blood mononuclear cells, obtained in the second trimester of pregnancy. This receptor was identified in a female donor with multiple sclerosis, enrolled in a pregnancy study. The chain recombines TRBV2 with TRBJ2-7; 9 nucleotides match TRBD1. CDR3: CASSGQGTYEQYF. CDR3 DNA sequence: TGTGCCAGCAGCGGACAGGGGACCTACGAGCAGTACTTC.